Sequencing of this TCR beta chain was carried out in a study of CD8+CD57+ T cells in acquired aplastic anemia. Study details: Quantities of DNA derived from sorted CD4+ and CD8+ cells averaged around 3 ug. Healthy donors averaged around 10 million reads for CD4+ cells. Study-wide findings and caveats: Patients and controls were not found to differ significantly in CD8+ Simpson's diversity. Found in both controls and patients were approximately 30 CD8+ CDR3 sequences.

Worth noting for this clonotype: The antigen is not known.

Genomic DNA templated the TCR beta VDJ and CDR3 profiling. TCRdb redid the calling of the reads with MiXCR, one entry per CDR3 protein. This table holds approximately 380,000 distinct CDR3 sequences, just under 70% found once. This CDR3 comprises 13 residues. Germline V gives CDR1 DFQATT, CDR2 SNEGSKA (reference sequence). V lost 3 bases, J lost 9 bases, and 10 bases stayed unmatched. Sequencing was done on a sample of sorted CD4+, CD8+, or CD8+CD57+ T cells (not recorded which) from PBMCs. The chain is built from TRBV20-1 and TRBJ2-5, with 7 bases aligning to TRBD2. This receptor was obtained from a human donor in good health, serving as a control. CDR3: CSASGLVQTPQYF. The CDR3 DNA sequence: TGCAGTGCTAGCGGACTAGTGCAGACCCCCCAGTACTTC.